This TCR beta chain was obtained from a study of cytomegalovirus exposure and HLA in healthy donors. Trimming removed 1 base at V and 8 bases at J, with 23 bases between. The germline V gene has CDR1 SGHTA and CDR2 FQGNSA. The CDR3 is 17 residues long. It was with 60 Vbeta and 13 Jbeta primers that the PCR ran. Libraries were prepared by immunoSEQ multiplex PCR; TCRdb keeps only in-frame clonotypes and omits some of them. The sample consists of 100,000 to 150,000 clones, approximately 80% of them appearing once. Study findings and constraints: For most subjects, TCR beta sequences were reported to predict HLA-A and HLA-B alleles with accuracy. When a later analysis compared HLA-associated TCR beta chains with equally common others, the HLA-associated chains turned out to be more clonally expanded and to have lower generation probabilities.

A remark on this clone: What it recognizes is unknown.

The chain carries TRBV7-2 and TRBJ1-2; D perhaps matches TRBD1 (5 bases). The sequence was collected from a man in his forties in good health and CMV-seronegative. The specimen was PBMCs. DNA of the CDR3: TGTGCCAGCAGCTTAGAAGTCCAATCGGGGAGGGGCGCGGGCTACACCTTC. This sequence encodes CASSLEVQSGRGAGYTF.